Below, 20 T cell receptor beta chains from the same sample are listed, as sequenced in a study of shared clonotypes between healthy human individuals. Measured with immunoSEQ multiplex PCR; TCRdb has only the in-frame clones, and not every one. This repertoire shows roughly 2.1 million clones, about 93% found once; its top ten account for about 1.5%. CD45RO-negative, CCR7-selected cells formed the naive CD8 fraction, which excluded terminally differentiated effector memory CD45RA+ cells. Sequenced: naive CD8+ T cells from PBMCs. These receptors all stem from a man aged 18 to 30 in good health. Some clones in this sample may be carry-over from other donors' samples.

This chain uses TRBV11-2 with TRBJ2-7, with TRBD2 matching over 11 bases. CDR3 length equals 14 residues. CDR1 is SGHAT, CDR2 FQNNGV, per germline. V lost 5 bases, J lost 3 bases, and 3 bases stayed unmatched. The CDR3 sequence: CASSELAGVYEQYF. Written as DNA, the CDR3 is TGTGCCAGCAGCGAACTAGCGGGAGTCTACGAGCAGTACTTC.

In this sample, this clone turned up once. The chain is built from TRBV25-1 and TRBJ2-5; D is unresolved. CDR3 length: 15 amino acids. CDR1 and CDR2 (germline): MGHDK, SYGVNS. V dropped 4 bases and J dropped 5 bases, with 17 bases sitting between them. The CDR3 is CASSAVGGIVETQYF. The CDR3 DNA reads as TGTGCCAGCAGTGCCGTAGGTGGGATAGTGGAGACCCAGTACTTC.

The gene calls are TRBV11-2 and TRBJ2-7, with 8 bases lining up with TRBD1. Germline assignment: CDR1 SGHAT and CDR2 FQNNGV. This CDR3 spans 13 amino acids. Trimming at V came to 4 bases and at J to 3 bases, leaving 2 bases not matched to a gene. CDR3 nucleotide sequence: TGTGCCAGCAGCTACGGACAGGGCTACGAGCAGTACTTC. It is translated as CASSYGQGYEQYF.

Here the CDR3 reads CASSLGQGWTEAFF. CDR3 DNA: TGTGCCAGCAGCTTAGGTCAGGGCTGGACTGAAGCTTTCTTT. The chain combines TRBV7-9 with TRBJ1-1; D perhaps matches TRBD1 (5 bases). The germline gives CDR1 SEHNR, CDR2 FQNEAQ (reference sequence). The V and J ends lost 1 base and 5 bases respectively, with 11 bases between them. The CDR3 runs 14 residues.

CDR3 DNA: TGTGCCAGCAGTTACGAAGCTTTGCCCCCTTACGAGCAGTACTTC. This encodes CASSYEALPPYEQYF. The chain couples TRBV6-6 to TRBJ2-7; D unclear. Trimming removed 2 bases from V and 4 bases from J, with 15 bases in between. There are 15 residues in the CDR3. The germline V gene encodes CDR1 MNHNY and CDR2 SVGAGI (reference sequence).

The genes are TRBV4-2 and TRBJ2-6; TRBD2 is a possible D gene (6 bases). From germline, CDR1 is LGHNA and CDR2 YNFKEQ. The CDR3 runs to 15 residues. V gave up 3 bases and J gave up 7 bases, with 13 bases separating them. Written as DNA, the CDR3 is TGTGCCAGCAGCCAGCGGGATGTCGGAGCCAACGTCCTGACTTTC. Protein sequence: CASSQRDVGANVLTF.

This chain links TRBV4-1 with TRBJ2-2, with D tentatively TRBD1 (5 bases). Germline V gene sequence: CDR1 MGHRA, CDR2 YSYEKL. The CDR3 is 14 residues long. V lost 3 bases to trimming and J lost 9 bases, with 14 bases between them. CDR3: CASSQTTASWELFF. CDR3 DNA: TGCGCCAGCAGCCAGACGACAGCGTCGTGGGAGCTGTTTTTT.

The V call is TRBV4-2, the J call TRBJ1-1, with D unclear. Germline V CDR1 and CDR2: LGHNA, YNFKEQ. Trimming left V 1 base short and J 1 base short, with 19 bases between. There are 18 residues in the CDR3. The CDR3 DNA follows: TGTGCCAGCAGCCAAGTATCCTTCGGGCTCCCCGGGAACACTGAAGCTTTCTTT. Translation gives CASSQVSFGLPGNTEAFF.

This chain uses TRBV29-1 with TRBJ2-5, with D possibly being TRBD2 (6 bases). Between the trimmed V and J ends, which lost 7 bases and 7 bases, there was a span of 25 bases. Looked up from germline, CDR1 is SQVTM and CDR2 is ANQGSEA. CDR3 size: 15 residues. The CDR3 sequence: CSAPATGDAGWTQYF. CDR3 nucleotide sequence: TGCAGCGCCCCCGCGACGGGGGACGCGGGTTGGACCCAGTACTTC. Full variable domain (remainder filled in from reference TRBV29-1 and TRBJ2-5): SAVISQKPSRDICQRGTSLTIQCQVDSQVTMMFWYRQQPGQSLTLIATANQGSEATYESGFVIDKFPISRPNLTFSTLTVSNMSPEDSSIYLCSAPATGDAGWTQYFGPGTRLLVL.

The genes are TRBV27 and TRBJ2-7; the D is unclear. Germline V gives CDR1 MNHEY, CDR2 SMNVEV (reference sequence). Trimming removed 2 bases at V and 3 bases at J, with 17 bases between. This CDR3 comprises 16 residues. The CDR3 is CASSLNSFENHYEQYF. The CDR3 nucleotides read TGTGCCAGCAGTTTAAATAGTTTTGAGAATCACTACGAGCAGTACTTC.

The J gene is TRBJ2-3, the V gene TRBV4-1, with D unclear. Germline-derived CDR1 and CDR2 are MGHRA and YSYEKL. This CDR3 is built from 17 residues. Trimming removed 0 bases from V and 4 bases from J, with 17 bases in between. The CDR3 is CASSQDLIGLNADTQYF. The CDR3 bases are TGCGCCAGCAGCCAAGATCTAATAGGGCTAAACGCAGATACGCAGTATTTT.

The CDR3 region has the DNA TGTGCCAGCAGCTTAGGGGACAGGGCGACGAACAATCAGCCCCAGCATTTT. This encodes CASSLGDRATNNQPQHF. The chain has TRBV7-8 and TRBJ1-5; 9 bases fit TRBD1. The CDR3 sequence is 17 residues long. The J segment lost 3 bases and the V segment lost 1 base, leaving 7 bases of the junction unmatched. Germline CDR1 reads SGHVS; CDR2 reads FQNEAQ.

The rearrangement links TRBV27 to TRBJ2-7, with 7 bases that match TRBD2. The CDR3 runs 15 residues. Germline V gives CDR1 MNHEY, CDR2 SMNVEV (reference sequence). V trimming: 2 bases; J trimming: 2 bases; junction bases outside the gene matches: 6. The CDR3 bases are TGTGCCAGCAGTTTAAGGCAGGCGGGGGCCTACGAGCAGTACTTC. It yields the protein CASSLRQAGAYEQYF.

The chain combines TRBV7-9 with TRBJ2-7, with D perhaps TRBD2 (6 bases). V shed 5 bases and J shed 9 bases, with 17 bases lying between them. Germline assignment: CDR1 SEHNR and CDR2 FQNEAQ (reference sequence). The CDR3 is 13 residues long. CDR3 region: CASSPGGASGQYF. The CDR3 DNA sequence: TGTGCCAGCAGCCCCGGAGGGGCCTCCGGGCAGTACTTC.

The V gene is TRBV7-8, the J gene TRBJ2-1; TRBD2 matches at 12 bases. The germline V gene has CDR1 SGHVS and CDR2 FQNEAQ. The CDR3 contains 19 residues. The junction had 7 bases not matched to a gene; V was cut back by 1 base and J by 0 bases. CDR3 residues: CASSLVGLAGGPSYNEQFF. CDR3 nucleotide sequence: TGTGCCAGCAGCTTAGTGGGTCTAGCGGGAGGGCCCTCCTACAATGAGCAGTTCTTC.

The V gene is TRBV7-9, the J gene TRBJ2-3; tentatively, D is TRBD1 (6 bases). The CDR3 covers 14 residues. The germline CDR1 and CDR2 sequences are SEHNR and FQNEAQ (reference sequence). Trimming removed 2 bases at V and 6 bases at J, with 12 bases between. CDR3: CASSLWQGRDTQYF. Here the CDR3 DNA reads TGTGCCAGCAGCTTATGGCAGGGGCGGGATACGCAGTATTTT. The full variable domain, its missing parts supplied by reference TRBV7-9 and TRBJ2-3, is DTGVSQNPRHKITKRGQNVTFRCDPISEHNRLYWYRQTLGQGPEFLTYFQNEAQLEKSRLLSDRFSAERPKGSFSTLEIQRTEQGDSAMYLCASSLWQGRDTQYFGPGTRLTVL.

Worth noting for this clone: The identical CDR3 is also encoded by other nucleotide sequences in the sample. This chain links TRBV7-9 with TRBJ2-7; TRBD1 agrees at 7 bases. This CDR3 has 14 amino acids. J gave up 2 bases and V 5 bases, and 6 bases lay outside the gene matches. Germline-derived CDR1 and CDR2 are SEHNR and FQNEAQ (reference sequence). The CDR3 sequence: CASSGRDRAYEQYF. CDR3 in DNA: TGTGCCAGCAGCGGACGGGACAGAGCCTACGAGCAGTACTTC.

The rearrangement uses TRBV7-8 and TRBJ2-7; unclear D gene. There are 14 residues in the CDR3. In germline, CDR1 is SGHVS, CDR2 FQNEAQ. V lost 4 bases, J lost 6 bases, and 16 bases lay in between. CDR3 coding DNA: TGTGCCAGCAGCTGGACCGTGATTCTGGGCGAGCAGTACTTC. Amino acids: CASSWTVILGEQYF. Using reference TRBV7-8 and TRBJ2-7 for the parts outside the CDR3, the full variable domain is GAGVSQSPRYKVAKRGQDVALRCDPISGHVSLFWYQQALGQGPEFLTYFQNEAQLDKSGLPSDRFFAERPEGSVSTLKIQRTQQEDSAVYLCASSWTVILGEQYFGPGTRLTVT.

J is TRBJ2-1 and V is TRBV7-2; 9 bases match TRBD2. The CDR3 length is 16 residues. Trimming cost V 2 bases and J 0 bases; bases outside gene matches: 2. Germline CDR1 SGHTA, CDR2 FQGNSA. CDR3 sequence reads: CASSLRLADSYNEQFF. DNA for the CDR3: TGTGCCAGCAGCTTAAGACTAGCGGACTCCTACAATGAGCAGTTCTTC.

V usage is TRBV5-1 and J usage is TRBJ1-5; 10 nucleotides align to TRBD1. The CDR3 covers 18 residues. The ends lost 4 bases at V and 2 bases at J; junction bases unmatched: 12. Germline CDR1 and CDR2: SGHRS and YFSETQ. CDR3 region: CASSPGTGVHIGNQPQHF. CDR3 nucleotide sequence: TGCGCCAGCAGCCCCGGGACAGGGGTTCATATTGGCAATCAGCCCCAGCATTTT.